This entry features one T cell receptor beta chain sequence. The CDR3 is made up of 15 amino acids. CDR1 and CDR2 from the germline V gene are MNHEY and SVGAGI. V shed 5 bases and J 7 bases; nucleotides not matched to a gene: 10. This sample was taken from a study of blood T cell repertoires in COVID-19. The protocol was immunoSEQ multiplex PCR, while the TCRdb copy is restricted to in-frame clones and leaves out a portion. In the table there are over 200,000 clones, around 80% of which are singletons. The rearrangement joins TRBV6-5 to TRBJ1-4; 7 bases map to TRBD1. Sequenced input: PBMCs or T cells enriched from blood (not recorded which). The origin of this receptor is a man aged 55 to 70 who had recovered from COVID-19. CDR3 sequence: CASSTPGGTSEKLFF. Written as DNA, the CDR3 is TGTGCCAGCAGTACCCCAGGGGGTACCTCTGAAAAACTGTTTTTT.